These 32 T cell receptor beta chains were all obtained from the same sample, sequenced in a study of T cell changes during pregnancy in multiple sclerosis. The protocol was immunoSEQ multiplex PCR, while the TCRdb copy is restricted to in-frame clones and leaves out a portion. The repertoire holds approximately 80,000 clones, with approximately 93% as singletons. The specimen was peripheral blood, collected in the second trimester of pregnancy. The receptor source for this set is a female donor in good health, enrolled as a control in a pregnancy study.

This clone was seen just once. The chain combines TRBV7-9 with TRBJ2-7; TRBD2 agrees at 7 bases. In germline, CDR1 is SEHNR, CDR2 FQNEAQ (reference sequence). With V trimmed by 6 bases and J by 6 bases, 14 bases remained unmatched. The CDR3 has 15 residues. CDR3 residues: CASSPWAGVHLEQYF. CDR3 nucleotide sequence: TGTGCCAGCAGTCCTTGGGCGGGAGTCCATCTCGAGCAGTACTTC.

Here the CDR3 reads CSARWGGEQYF. The CDR3 DNA sequence: TGCAGTGCTAGGTGGGGGGGCGAGCAGTACTTC. This chain links TRBV20-1 with TRBJ2-7; 7 nucleotides agree with TRBD2. The V gene end was trimmed by 3 bases and the J gene end by 6 bases; junction bases not matched to a gene: 2. The CDR3 consists of 11 residues. Germline V gene sequence: CDR1 DFQATT, CDR2 SNEGSKA (reference sequence).

V usage is TRBV6-1 and J usage is TRBJ2-7; 8 positions agree with TRBD1. The ends lost 1 base at V and 4 bases at J; junction bases unmatched: 6. Germline V gene data show CDR1 as MNHNS and CDR2 as SASEGT. This CDR3 has 15 residues. CDR3 sequence reads: CASSEVSGGVYEQYF. CDR3 sequence (DNA): TGTGCCAGCAGTGAAGTATCAGGGGGCGTATACGAGCAGTACTTC.

This chain joins TRBV28 and TRBJ2-2; 9 bases map to TRBD2. The trim removed 8 bases at V and 5 bases at J, leaving 6 bases unmatched. The CDR3 extends over 14 amino acids. Germline V CDR1 and CDR2: MDHEN, SYDVKM. The CDR3 is CASQASGETGELFF. CDR3 DNA: TGTGCCAGCCAAGCTAGCGGGGAGACCGGGGAGCTGTTTTTT.

This chain uses TRBV6-5 with TRBJ2-5; D gene uncertain. The CDR3 has 14 amino acids. V dropped 6 bases and J dropped 0 bases, with 11 bases sitting between them. The germline V gene has CDR1 MNHEY and CDR2 SVGAGI. CDR3 sequence (DNA): TGTGCCAGCAGCGGCGCCGGGTACCAAGAGACCCAGTACTTC. Amino acid sequence: CASSGAGYQETQYF.

J is TRBJ2-7 and V is TRBV29-1; possible D gene TRBD2, 6 bases. The CDR3 totals 13 residues. Per the germline V gene, CDR1 is SQVTM and CDR2 is ANQGSEA. Between the trimmed V and J ends, which lost 4 bases and 2 bases, there was a span of 12 bases. CDR3 residues: CSVVLGGAYEQYF. The CDR3 bases are TGCAGCGTTGTCTTGGGGGGAGCCTACGAGCAGTACTTC.

This clone was seen once. The rearrangement uses TRBV6-1 and TRBJ2-7; a weak D match, TRBD2 (6 bases). The CDR3 consists of 14 residues. Deletions cut 7 bases from V and 2 bases from J, with 15 bases between. CDR1 MNHNS and CDR2 SASEGT come from the germline V gene. This CDR3 is CASTPLAQTYEQYF. CDR3 bases: TGTGCCAGCACTCCCCTAGCGCAAACCTACGAGCAGTACTTC.

The chain uses TRBV5-1 and TRBJ2-7, with 7 positions matching TRBD1. From germline, CDR1 is SGHRS and CDR2 YFSETQ. Trimming cost V 5 bases and J 1 base; bases outside gene matches: 9. The CDR3 covers 15 residues. The CDR3 DNA is TGCGCCAGCAGACAGGGGCCCGTGGAATCCTACGAGCAGTACTTC. Amino acids: CASRQGPVESYEQYF.

The chain combines TRBV9 with TRBJ2-7; 10 bases fit TRBD1. Per the germline V gene, CDR1 is SGDLS and CDR2 is YYNGEE. J lost 7 bases, V lost 4 bases, and 14 bases had no gene match. This CDR3 spans 16 amino acids. CDR3 sequence (DNA): TGTGCCAGCAGCACCAGCCCCGGGACAGGGGCGAGGGAGCAGTACTTC. It encodes CASSTSPGTGAREQYF. The full variable domain, rest sourced from reference TRBV9 and TRBJ2-7, is DSGVTQTPKHLITATGQRVTLRCSPRSGDLSVYWYQQSLDQGLQFLIQYYNGEERAKGNILERFSAQQFPDLHSELNLSSLELGDSALYFCASSTSPGTGAREQYFGPGTRLTVT.

The V call is TRBV5-4, the J call TRBJ2-5; 7 positions match TRBD2. The CDR3 totals 14 residues. Germline V gene data show CDR1 as SGHNT and CDR2 as YYREEE (reference sequence). V shed 5 bases, J shed 5 bases, and the junction held 9 bases outside the gene matches. CDR3 in DNA: TGTGCCAGCAGAACTAACAAGGGAGGGGAGACCCAGTACTTC. As protein: CASRTNKGGETQYF. The full variable domain, its missing parts supplied by reference TRBV5-4 and TRBJ2-5, is ETGVTQSPTHLIKTRGQQVTLRCSSQSGHNTVSWYQQALGQGPQFIFQYYREEENGRGNFPPRFSGLQFPNYSSELNVNALELDDSALYLCASRTNKGGETQYFGPGTRLLVL.

V is TRBV4-2 and J is TRBJ2-7, with D uncertain. Germline CDR1 LGHNA, CDR2 YNFKEQ. Trimming pared 4 bases from V and 4 bases from J, leaving 11 bases between. CDR3 size: 13 residues. CDR3 sequence (DNA): TGTGCCAGCAGCCCCGGTCCCGGGTACGAGCAGTACTTC. Amino acid sequence: CASSPGPGYEQYF.

The rearrangement links TRBV10-2 to TRBJ1-2; D uncertain. Deletions cut 6 bases from V and 7 bases from J, with 18 bases between. CDR3 length: 14 amino acids. CDR1 is WSHSY and CDR2 is SAAADI in the germline V gene. The CDR3 loop is CASSENSAFGGYTF. The DNA for the CDR3 is TGCGCCAGCAGCGAGAACAGTGCCTTCGGTGGCTACACCTTC.

The genes are TRBV30 and TRBJ1-3; D remains unclear. Germline V gives CDR1 GTSNPN, CDR2 SVGIG (reference sequence). CDR3 length: 15 amino acids. Trimming took off 3 bases at V and 0 bases at J, with 12 bases between the two ends. Here the CDR3 reads CAWRSYTFSGNTIYF. The CDR3, as DNA: TGTGCCTGGAGATCTTACACCTTCTCTGGAAACACCATATATTTT.

The CDR3 spells CASSQSALDRENHEQYF. The DNA of the CDR3 is TGTGCCAGCAGCCAATCGGCATTGGACAGGGAAAATCACGAGCAGTACTTC. The chain uses TRBV16 and TRBJ2-7; 8 bases are shared with TRBD1. The germline V gene has CDR1 KGHSY and CDR2 FQNENV. The CDR3 spans 17 residues. V was pared by 0 bases and J by 5 bases, with 12 bases of the junction left unmatched.

The rearrangement joins TRBV14 to TRBJ2-1; a weak D match, TRBD2 (5 bases). The germline CDR1 and CDR2 sequences are SGHDN and FVKESK. Trimming removed 3 bases from V and 6 bases from J, with 6 bases in between. This CDR3 is built from 12 residues. The CDR3 sequence: CASSQDFNEQFF. The DNA of the CDR3 is TGTGCCAGCAGCCAGGACTTCAATGAGCAGTTCTTC.

The rearrangement joins TRBV5-1 to TRBJ2-2; TRBD2 aligns across 9 bases. The CDR3 sequence is 16 residues long. The V gene's germline CDR1 is SGHRS and CDR2 YFSETQ. With 4 bases clipped from V and 1 base from J, the junction kept 5 bases outside the gene matches. The CDR3 spells CASSPGLARNTGELFF. Written as DNA, the CDR3 is TGCGCCAGCAGCCCGGGACTAGCCCGGAACACCGGGGAGCTGTTTTTT. The full variable domain, with the rest looked up from reference TRBV5-1 and TRBJ2-2, is KAGVTQTPRYLIKTRGQQVTLSCSPISGHRSVSWYQQTPGQGLQFLFEYFSETQRNKGNFPGRFSGRQFSNSRSEMNVSTLELGDSALYLCASSPGLARNTGELFFGEGSRLTVL.

This clone occurred once. This chain joins TRBV28 and TRBJ1-1; tentative D call: TRBD1 (6 bases). Trimming stripped 4 bases from V and 0 bases from J, with 9 bases between. The CDR3 consists of 14 residues. Germline lookup yields CDR1 MDHEN and CDR2 SYDVKM. The CDR3 sequence: CASSSTGMNTEAFF. The CDR3 DNA is TGTGCCAGCAGTTCGACAGGTATGAACACTGAAGCTTTCTTT.

The chain carries TRBV5-6 and TRBJ2-3, with TRBD1 identical over 8 bases. V dropped 4 bases and J dropped 6; count of bases not matched to a gene: 10. Germline loops: CDR1 SGHDT, CDR2 YYEEEE. The CDR3 totals 15 residues. This chain's CDR3 is CASSPDRGRRDTQYF. CDR3 coding DNA: TGTGCCAGCAGCCCAGACAGGGGCAGGAGGGATACGCAGTATTTT. Supplemented by reference TRBV5-6 and TRBJ2-3, the full variable domain reads DAGVTQSPTHLIKTRGQQVTLRCSPKSGHDTVSWYQQALGQGPQFIFQYYEEEERQRGNFPDRFSGHQFPNYSSELNVNALLLGDSALYLCASSPDRGRRDTQYFGPGTRLTVL.

V usage is TRBV14 and J usage is TRBJ2-3; 12 bases align to TRBD2. The CDR3 is made up of 18 amino acids. The trim removed 0 bases at V and 4 bases at J, leaving 8 bases unmatched. Germline CDR1 SGHDN, CDR2 FVKESK. The CDR3: CASSQEFRLAGESDTQYF. The CDR3 coding sequence is TGTGCCAGCAGCCAAGAATTCAGACTAGCGGGAGAGTCAGATACGCAGTATTTT.

The chain has TRBV7-8 and TRBJ2-3; D may be TRBD1 (6 bases). The V gene lost 4 bases and the J gene lost 5 bases, with 16 bases spanning the gap. The germline CDR1 and CDR2 sequences are SGHVS and FQNEAQ. This CDR3 is built from 15 residues. CDR3 DNA: TGTGCCAGCAGCTATAGGGCCTTAGGGGGAGATACGCAGTATTTT. It translates to CASSYRALGGDTQYF.

This chain uses TRBV6-6 with TRBJ2-4; 9 bases are shared with TRBD2. With V trimmed by 1 base and J by 9 bases, 10 bases remained unmatched. The CDR3 has 16 residues. Per the germline V gene, CDR1 is MNHNY and CDR2 is SVGAGI (reference sequence). The CDR3 DNA is TGTGCCAGCAGTTACTTGGCGGGAGGGCCGGTGGGCATTCAGTACTTC. Protein product: CASSYLAGGPVGIQYF.

The rearrangement joins TRBV19 to TRBJ1-5, with TRBD1 matching 10 bases. J gave up 1 base and V 7 bases, and 7 bases lay outside the gene matches. Per germline, CDR1 LNHDA and CDR2 SQIVND (reference sequence). CDR3 length: 16 residues. The DNA of the CDR3 is TGTGCCAGTACAGACAGGGGGCTCATGAGCAATCAGCCCCAGCATTTT. It specifies CASTDRGLMSNQPQHF.

This clone was observed a handful of times. This chain connects TRBV13 to TRBJ2-7; D is possibly TRBD2 (5 bases). CDR1 is PRHDT, CDR2 FYEKMQ, per germline (reference sequence). The CDR3 is 12 residues long. Between the trimmed V and J ends, which lost 4 bases and 7 bases, there was a span of 11 bases. Written as DNA, the CDR3 is TGTGCCAGCAGCTCCGAGGGTCAGGAGCAGTACTTC. It is translated as CASSSEGQEQYF. Complete variable domain (other parts from reference TRBV13 and TRBJ2-7): AAGVIQSPRHLIKEKRETATLKCYPIPRHDTVYWYQQGPGQDPQFLISFYEKMQSDKGSIPDRFSAQQFSDYHSELNMSSLELGDSALYFCASSSEGQEQYFGPGTRLTVT.

The chain links TRBV27 to TRBJ2-3; a weak D match, TRBD1 (6 bases). From germline, CDR1 is MNHEY and CDR2 SMNVEV (reference sequence). V was cut by 5 bases and J by 5 bases, with 20 bases left in between. This CDR3 has 16 residues. CDR3 loop: CASSKSITGIGDTQYF. CDR3 in DNA: TGTGCCAGCAGTAAATCAATAACAGGGATAGGAGATACGCAGTATTTT.

This clone occurred once. The gene calls are TRBV19 and TRBJ2-1; 9 nucleotides agree with TRBD1. From germline, CDR1 is LNHDA and CDR2 SQIVND (reference sequence). V gave up 4 bases and J gave up 4 bases; unmatched junction bases: 8. This CDR3 comprises 16 residues. The CDR3 sequence: CASSTKRDRAYNEQFF. The CDR3 bases are TGTGCCAGTAGTACGAAACGGGACAGGGCGTACAATGAGCAGTTCTTC.

The J gene is TRBJ1-2, the V gene TRBV27, with TRBD1 matching 12 bases. Germline lookup yields CDR1 MNHEY and CDR2 SMNVEV (reference sequence). CDR3 length: 16 residues. J was trimmed by 3 bases and V by 3 bases; bases with no gene match: 5. Here the CDR3 DNA reads TGTGCCAGCAGTTTCGTAGGGACAGGGGGCGACTATGGCTACACCTTC. Encoded protein: CASSFVGTGGDYGYTF.

The rearrangement uses TRBV5-1 and TRBJ1-1; D unclear. The CDR3 has 13 amino acids. From germline, CDR1 is SGHRS and CDR2 YFSETQ. V lost 4 bases to trimming and J lost 8 bases, with 15 bases between them. CDR3 region: CASSPGDRLEAFF. The CDR3 coding sequence is TGCGCCAGCAGCCCCGGGGATAGGCTCGAAGCTTTCTTT.

J is TRBJ2-4 and V is TRBV15, with TRBD2 as a possible D gene (6 bases). Germline V gene sequence: CDR1 LNHNV, CDR2 YYDKDF (reference sequence). The CDR3 covers 15 residues. V was clipped by 0 bases and J by 4 bases, with 10 bases between them. The CDR3 region is CATSRDRGEKNIQYF. In DNA, the CDR3 is TGTGCCACCAGCAGAGATCGCGGGGAAAAAAACATTCAGTACTTC.

The chain has TRBV28 and TRBJ2-7; D not certain. The V end was cut by 2 bases, the J end by 2 bases, with 7 bases between. Germline V gives CDR1 MDHEN, CDR2 SYDVKM. This CDR3 spans 13 amino acids. The CDR3: CASSLAETYEQYF. CDR3 coding DNA: TGTGCCAGCAGTTTAGCAGAAACCTACGAGCAGTACTTC.

The V call is TRBV28, the J call TRBJ1-2, with a possible D match to TRBD1 (6 bases). This CDR3 is built from 13 residues. Deletions cut 6 bases from V and 6 bases from J, with 14 bases between. The germline V gene encodes CDR1 MDHEN and CDR2 SYDVKM. In nucleotides, the CDR3 is TGTGCCAGCAGGTCGGGGGGCGGAGATGGCTACACCTTC. It yields the protein CASRSGGGDGYTF.

J is TRBJ2-7 and V is TRBV2; TRBD1 aligns across 11 bases. Germline trimming cut 1 base from V and 5 bases from J; bases unmatched to any gene: 7. CDR1 and CDR2 (germline): SNHLY, FYNNEI. This CDR3 region has 16 residues. In DNA, the CDR3 is TGTGCCAGCAGTGAAGAACCGGGACAGGGGGTTGACGAGCAGTACTTC. Translation: CASSEEPGQGVDEQYF.

The V call is TRBV4-1, the J call TRBJ2-7; 7 nucleotides align to TRBD2. V lost 0 bases, J lost 6 bases, and 5 bases stayed unmatched. CDR1 and CDR2 from the germline V gene are MGHRA and YSYEKL. The length of the CDR3 is 14 residues. DNA for the CDR3: TGCGCCAGCAGCCAAGATTGGTCGGGAGGCGAGCAGTACTTC. Translation: CASSQDWSGGEQYF.